Listed below are T cell receptor beta chains from one sample, sequenced in a study of radiation and T cells in renal cell carcinoma. Clones were read by immunoSEQ multiplex PCR, and TCRdb kept only the in-frame ones, dropping some. Among approximately 8,300 clones listed, about 60% were seen once. The sample was tumor tissue, taken from a patient whose treatment included radiotherapy and nephrectomy. Receptors originate from a man in his sixties with renal cell carcinoma. The conserved cysteine and the conserved F or W are not part of the CDR3 here. Rows give clone size only sometimes, using once, few, many, or a class for an expanded clone.

clone size: .
CDR3 length: 11
V gene: TRBV25-1
CDR3 protein: ASTGGGRYEQY

clone size: .
CDR3 length: 15
V gene: TRBV5-6
CDR3 protein: ASKGSGQLSDGYGYT

clone size: .
CDR3 length: 12
V gene: TRBV7-2
CDR3 protein: ASSLDAGWGEQY

clone size: .
CDR3 length: 13
V gene: TRBV7-9
CDR3 protein: ASSPSGSSYNEQF

clone size: .
CDR3 length: 12
V gene: TRBV4-1
CDR3 protein: ASSQGATNQPQH

clone size: .
CDR3 length: 14
V gene: TRBV7-2
CDR3 protein: ASSLDTQWYNSPLH

clone size: few
CDR3 length: 10
V gene: TRBV19
CDR3 protein: ASSIEPQPQH

clone size: .
CDR3 length: 14
V gene: TRBV23-1
CDR3 protein: ASESPTENSTDTQY

clone size: large
CDR3 length: 11
V gene: TRBV7-9
CDR3 protein: ASSLRTLGEQY

clone size: few
CDR3 length: 13
V gene: TRBV2
CDR3 protein: ASSETGSVNYGYT

clone size: .
CDR3 length: 10
V gene: TRBV7-2
CDR3 protein: ASSPGHGELF

clone size: .
CDR3 length: 12
V gene: TRBV27
CDR3 protein: ASSSIDRGQGYT

clone size: few
CDR3 length: 13
V gene: TRBV4-3
CDR3 protein: ASSQNRDGPRPQH

clone size: .
CDR3 length: 12
V gene: TRBV7-2
CDR3 protein: ASSLTGWGLEQY

clone size: .
CDR3 length: 11
V gene: TRBV11-3
CDR3 protein: ASSLPGHGEQY

clone size: .
CDR3 length: 10
V gene: TRBV10-1
CDR3 protein: ASSEVGNEQY

clone size: .
CDR3 length: 12
V gene: TRBV6-4
CDR3 protein: ASSDGQGGGELF